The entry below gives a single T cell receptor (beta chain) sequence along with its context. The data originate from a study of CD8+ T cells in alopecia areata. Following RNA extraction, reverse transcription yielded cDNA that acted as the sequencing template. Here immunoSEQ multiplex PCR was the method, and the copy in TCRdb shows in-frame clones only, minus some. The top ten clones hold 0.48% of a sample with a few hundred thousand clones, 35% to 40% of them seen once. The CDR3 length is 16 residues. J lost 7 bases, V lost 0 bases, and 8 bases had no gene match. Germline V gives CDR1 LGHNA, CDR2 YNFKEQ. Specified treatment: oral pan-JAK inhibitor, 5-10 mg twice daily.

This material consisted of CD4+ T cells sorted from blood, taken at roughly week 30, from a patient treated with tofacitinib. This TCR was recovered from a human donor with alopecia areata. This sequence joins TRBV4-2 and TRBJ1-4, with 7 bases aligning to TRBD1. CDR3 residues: CASSQDEGAVGEKLFF. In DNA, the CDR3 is TGTGCCAGCAGCCAAGATGAGGGGGCGGTCGGTGAAAAACTGTTTTTT.